The entry below gives a single T cell receptor (beta chain) sequence along with its context. CD8 memory was a combination of CD45RO+ cells and CCR7-negative CD45RA+ TemRA cells. V dropped 6 bases and J dropped 2; count of bases not matched to a gene: 10. The CDR3 consists of 14 residues. From germline, CDR1 is SQVTM and CDR2 ANQGSEA. The sample comes from a study of shared clonotypes between healthy human individuals. Across the study: CD4 naive and CD4 memory each took three plates per donor, while CD8 naive took two and CD8 memory one.

Clones were read by immunoSEQ multiplex PCR, and TCRdb kept only the in-frame ones, dropping some. This repertoire shows fewer than 850,000 clones, 90% found once; its top ten account for about a third. The sample was memory CD8+ T cells from PBMCs. Subset in this sample: CD45RO+ cells pooled with CCR7-negative TemRA cells. This sequence originates from a man younger than 35 in good health. Some clones in this sample may be carry-over from other donors' samples. The V call is TRBV29-1, the J call TRBJ2-7; 7 nucleotides align to TRBD1. The CDR3 nucleotides are TGCAGCGTGGTCCCGACAGGGAAACCCTACGAGCAGTACTTC. Translating gives CSVVPTGKPYEQYF.